The 22 T cell receptor beta chains in this list originate from one sample, sequenced in a study of ipilimumab plus nivolumab after autologous stem cell transplantation. Assay used: immunoSEQ multiplex PCR; TCRdb lists only in-frame clones, some missing. The data contain fewer than 15,000 clones, around 78% of them singletons. The specimen comprised PBMCs, sampled in a trial of ipilimumab plus nivolumab as post-transplant consolidation. The source is a male donor with diffuse large B-cell lymphoma.

This chain connects TRBV11-2 to TRBJ2-7; D gene unclear. In germline, CDR1 is SGHAT, CDR2 FQNNGV. Trimming took 1 base from V and 4 from J, leaving 11 bases between them. The CDR3 length is 14 residues. CDR3 in amino acids: CASSLGGFIYEQYF. The CDR3 bases are TGTGCCAGCAGCTTAGGGGGTTTTATATACGAGCAGTACTTC.

CDR3 amino acids: CASSRGILATENTEAFF. CDR3 nucleotides: TGCGCCAGCAGCCGCGGGATTCTCGCGACAGAGAACACTGAAGCTTTCTTT. This rearrangement joins TRBV5-1 to TRBJ1-1; possible D gene TRBD1, 5 bases. Germline CDR1 is SGHRS and CDR2 is YFSETQ. The V gene lost 4 bases and the J gene lost 1 base, with 20 bases spanning the gap. This CDR3 comprises 17 residues.

V is TRBV19 and J is TRBJ2-2; 9 nucleotides match TRBD2. This CDR3 region has 16 residues. CDR1 and CDR2 (germline): LNHDA, SQIVND (reference sequence). The trim removed 4 bases at V and 4 bases at J, leaving 7 bases unmatched. DNA of the CDR3: TGTGCCAGTAGTACTCCGGGACTAGCTGGCACCGGGGAGCTGTTTTTT. Translation: CASSTPGLAGTGELFF.

The rearrangement links TRBV6-1 to TRBJ2-7; D is uncertain. The ends were cut back, 2 bases at V and 4 bases at J, with 6 bases in the middle. Germline CDR1 is MNHNS and CDR2 is SASEGT. The CDR3 loop spans 12 amino acids. The CDR3 region has the DNA TGTGCCAGCAGTGAATTAGAATACGAGCAGTACTTC. Translated, it gives CASSELEYEQYF.

This chain uses TRBV4-2 with TRBJ1-4, with D hard to call. Germline CDR1 is LGHNA and CDR2 is YNFKEQ. Trimming shortened V by 8 bases and J by 5 bases, and 15 bases separated the two germline ends. This CDR3 is built from 14 residues. The CDR3 here is CASGRSGENEKLFF. DNA of the CDR3: TGTGCCAGCGGTCGGTCCGGTGAGAATGAAAAACTGTTTTTT.

This clone was counted a single time. The chain uses TRBV11-2 and TRBJ1-3; D unresolved. CDR3 length: 15 amino acids. Germline V gene lookup returns CDR1 SGHAT and CDR2 FQNNGV. V lost 0 bases to trimming and J lost 2 bases, with 8 bases between them. Here the CDR3 DNA reads TGTGCCAGCAGCTTAGACGGGCTACCTGGAAACACCATATATTTT. The encoded protein is CASSLDGLPGNTIYF.

The V and J genes are TRBV6-1 and TRBJ2-3; D unresolved. The CDR3 covers 15 residues. Germline V gives CDR1 MNHNS, CDR2 SASEGT. V was trimmed by 1 base and J by 1 base, leaving 9 bases between them. The DNA for the CDR3 is TGTGCCAGCAGTGAAGGGGTTCATGGCACAGATACGCAGTATTTT. Amino acids: CASSEGVHGTDTQYF.

The rearrangement joins TRBV9 to TRBJ2-3; 10 bases line up with TRBD1. J lost 1 base, V lost 3 bases, and 8 bases had no gene match. CDR1 is SGDLS and CDR2 is YYNGEE in the germline V gene. The CDR3 runs 17 residues. CDR3 protein: CASSGSTGGLGTDTQYF. Written as DNA, the CDR3 is TGTGCCAGCAGCGGATCGACAGGGGGCCTTGGCACAGATACGCAGTATTTT.

This sequence joins TRBV6-1 and TRBJ1-4, with TRBD1 identical over 7 bases. The CDR3 length is 14 residues. The trim removed 6 bases at V and 8 bases at J, leaving 9 bases unmatched. Germline loops: CDR1 MNHNS, CDR2 SASEGT. DNA for the CDR3: TGTGCCAGCAGAAACACAGGGGTGCGGGAAAAACTGTTTTTT. This translates into CASRNTGVREKLFF.

V usage is TRBV13 and J usage is TRBJ2-7; 7 bases line up with TRBD1. Germline V CDR1 and CDR2: PRHDT, FYEKMQ (reference sequence). The V gene end was trimmed by 3 bases and the J gene end by 0 bases; junction bases not matched to a gene: 2. This CDR3 is built from 14 residues. The CDR3 nucleotides are TGTGCCAGCAGCTTGTGGGACAGCTCCTACGAGCAGTACTTC. Amino acid sequence: CASSLWDSSYEQYF.

The V and J genes are TRBV18 and TRBJ2-7; a possible D gene is TRBD1 (5 bases). CDR1 is KGHSH and CDR2 is LQKENI in the germline V gene. The CDR3 totals 15 residues. V was trimmed by 1 base and J by 2 bases, leaving 12 bases between them. CDR3 residues: CASSPRQGGTYEQYF. CDR3 DNA: TGTGCCAGCTCACCACGGCAGGGTGGAACCTACGAGCAGTACTTC.

The CDR3 protein is CASSEEEGTHTDTQYF. CDR3 DNA: TGTGCCAGCAGTGAAGAAGAAGGCACCCACACAGATACGCAGTATTTT. The chain links TRBV2 to TRBJ2-3; the D is unclear. This CDR3 contains 16 residues. The germline V and J ends were trimmed by 1 base and 2 bases, with 13 bases remaining between them. Germline CDR1 is SNHLY and CDR2 is FYNNEI.

The chain recombines TRBV19 with TRBJ2-3; 7 bases line up with TRBD1. V trimming: 5 bases; J trimming: 1 base; junction bases outside the gene matches: 3. This CDR3 is 14 amino acids long. CDR1 LNHDA and CDR2 SQIVND come from the germline V gene (reference sequence). CDR3 amino acids: CASSGQEGTDTQYF. CDR3 in DNA: TGTGCCAGTAGTGGACAGGAAGGCACAGATACGCAGTATTTT.

The rearrangement uses TRBV5-1 and TRBJ2-1; perhaps TRBD2 as D (6 bases). From germline, CDR1 is SGHRS and CDR2 YFSETQ. V shed 3 bases and J shed 0 bases, with 16 bases lying between them. The CDR3 consists of 17 residues. This chain's CDR3 is CASSWPGRGSSYNEQFF. CDR3 nucleotides: TGCGCCAGCAGCTGGCCAGGGCGGGGTAGCTCCTACAATGAGCAGTTCTTC.

The chain recombines TRBV10-2 with TRBJ1-6; D gene ambiguous. With 7 bases removed from V and 1 base from J, the gap between germline ends came to 20 bases. The CDR3 length is 18 residues. Germline V gives CDR1 WSHSY, CDR2 SAAADI. The CDR3 sequence is CASTTQRTGSSYNSPLHF. In nucleotides, the CDR3 is TGCGCCAGCACCACACAGCGGACGGGCAGTTCCTATAATTCACCCCTCCACTTT.

This chain joins TRBV5-1 and TRBJ2-7; 7 bases align to TRBD2. V lost 0 bases, J lost 3 bases, and 3 bases stayed unmatched. The CDR3 runs 14 residues. Germline lookup yields CDR1 SGHRS and CDR2 YFSETQ. The CDR3 DNA sequence: TGCGCCAGCAGCTTGGGACTAGCTCACTACGAGCAGTACTTC. Its translation: CASSLGLAHYEQYF.

This chain uses TRBV2 with TRBJ1-1, with D possibly TRBD1 on 5 matching bases. V was trimmed by 3 bases and J by 2 bases, leaving 13 bases between them. This CDR3 has 15 amino acids. CDR1 is SNHLY and CDR2 is FYNNEI in the germline V gene. CDR3 protein: CASSEGLGLNTEAFF. In DNA, the CDR3 is TGTGCCAGCAGTGAGGGCCTGGGGCTCAACACTGAAGCTTTCTTT.

The genes are TRBV27 and TRBJ2-7; the match to TRBD2 covers 7 bases. CDR1 is MNHEY, CDR2 SMNVEV, per germline (reference sequence). The CDR3 extends over 14 amino acids. Germline trimming cut 2 bases from V and 2 bases from J; bases unmatched to any gene: 3. CDR3 region: CASSLGGRAYEQYF. The CDR3 bases are TGTGCCAGCAGTTTAGGTGGGAGGGCCTACGAGCAGTACTTC.

The rearrangement uses TRBV5-1 and TRBJ2-5, with 8 bases that match TRBD1. The CDR3 is 12 amino acids. Germline lookup yields CDR1 SGHRS and CDR2 YFSETQ. Germline trimming cut 4 bases from V and 4 bases from J; bases unmatched to any gene: 0. In DNA, the CDR3 is TGCGCCAGCAGCCAGGGGGCAGAGACCCAGTACTTC. It yields the protein CASSQGAETQYF.

The chain recombines TRBV15 with TRBJ1-1; D remains ambiguous. Germline V CDR1 and CDR2: LNHNV, YYDKDF (reference sequence). Deletions cut 0 bases from V and 1 base from J, with 6 bases between. This CDR3 contains 14 residues. The CDR3 DNA follows: TGTGCCACCAGCAGAGAAGGCCGGAACACTGAAGCTTTCTTT. Amino acid sequence: CATSREGRNTEAFF.

This clone was counted between two and nine times. The rearrangement uses TRBV5-1 and TRBJ2-5; possible D gene TRBD1, 5 bases. Germline CDR1 reads SGHRS; CDR2 reads YFSETQ. This CDR3 contains 14 residues. Trimming cost V 2 bases and J 5 bases, with 13 bases left between them. This CDR3 is CASSFLGARETQYF. In DNA form, the CDR3 reads TGCGCCAGCAGCTTCCTTGGGGCTAGGGAGACCCAGTACTTC.

This clone has more than one count but fewer than ten. This chain joins TRBV6-5 and TRBJ1-1, with D maybe TRBD1 (6 bases). The V end was cut by 2 bases, the J end by 6 bases, with 13 bases between. Germline assignment: CDR1 MNHEY and CDR2 SVGAGI. CDR3 size: 14 residues. This CDR3 reads CASSYRRGVAEAFF. DNA of the CDR3: TGTGCCAGCAGTTACCGCAGGGGTGTGGCTGAAGCTTTCTTT.